The 21 T cell receptor beta chains below all came from one sample that was sequenced in a study of blood T cells in healthy people across ages (dated by TCRdb to between 2014 and 2017). Library prep was done by 5' RACE. Sequencing instrument: Illumina HiSeq 2500. The second PCR ran for roughly 6 to 11 cycles and used a J-beta primer mix along with a sample-barcoded 5' primer. In-frame beta chains were kept once TCRdb had trimmed the public reads at Q25 with fastp and called clones with MiXCR. Under each unique CDR3 protein, matching rows form one entry showing the most common genes and DNA. This sample is represented by approximately 800,000 distinct CDR3 sequences; 20% to 25% of them were singletons. The ten most abundant clones make up approximately 4% of the sample. These data also featured in a second study, about T cells of mothers and their children.

The sequencing input was blood. These receptors were obtained from a boy aged 5-17 years in good health.

The rearrangement joins TRBV20-1 to TRBJ2-1, with unresolved D. Matching the DNA end better, TRBJ2-7 makes the J call doubtful. Germline loops: CDR1 DFQATT, CDR2 SNEGSKA (reference sequence). The CDR3 runs to 12 residues. The CDR3 is CSVDGSSYEQYF. As DNA, the CDR3 is TGCAGTGTAGACGGTAGCTCCTACGAGCAGTACTTC.

This chain uses TRBV18 with TRBJ1-1; D might be TRBD1 (6 bases). CDR3 length: 15 amino acids. V lost 2 bases and J lost 3, with 13 bases in between. CDR1 is KGHSH, CDR2 LQKENI, per germline. The CDR3 here is CASSPVQGSDTEAFF. In nucleotides, the CDR3 is TGTGCCAGCTCACCAGTCCAGGGGTCGGACACTGAAGCTTTCTTT.

This clonotype has a handful of counts. The gene calls are TRBV24-1 and TRBJ1-3, with 7 bases that match TRBD1. The germline CDR1 and CDR2 sequences are KGHDR and SFDVKD. The CDR3 length is 15 residues. The ends lost 4 bases at V and 0 bases at J; junction bases unmatched: 2. The CDR3 coding sequence is TGTGCCACCAGTGAAGGACAGGCCTCTGGAAACACCATATATTTT. Amino acids: CATSEGQASGNTIYF.

This clonotype turned up a few times. The chain employs TRBV6-5 and TRBJ1-6; D unresolved. Trimming left V 0 bases short and J 8 bases short, with 14 bases between. This CDR3 has 16 residues. Germline V gene sequence: CDR1 MNHEY, CDR2 SVGAGI. This chain's CDR3 is CASSYSGPVGYSPLHF. The CDR3 nucleotides read TGTGCCAGCAGTTACTCTGGGCCCGTCGGGTATTCACCCCTCCACTTT.

This clonotype was seen ten or more times. The chain links TRBV6-6 to TRBJ1-1; D might be TRBD1 (5 bases). The CDR3 has 15 residues. The germline V and J ends were trimmed by 1 base and 1 base, with 10 bases remaining between them. Germline CDR1 is MNHNY and CDR2 is SVGAGI (reference sequence). CDR3 sequence (DNA): TGTGCCAGCAGTTACTTCGAGGGGAAGAACACTGAAGCTTTCTTT. It encodes CASSYFEGKNTEAFF.

The chain is built from TRBV2 and TRBJ2-1; possibly TRBD2 for D (5 bases). The CDR3 runs to 18 residues. Germline V lookup: CDR1 SNHLY, CDR2 FYNNEI. V lost 2 bases to trimming and J lost 0 bases, with 17 bases between them. The CDR3 DNA reads as TGTGCCAGCAGTGAATTCTCCAGCGGAGCGAGCTCCTACAATGAGCAGTTCTTC. It yields the protein CASSEFSSGASSYNEQFF.

This clonotype was found a few times. Written as DNA, the CDR3 is TGCAGCGTTGCTCAGACAGGGAGCACAGATACGCAGTATTTT. Translation gives CSVAQTGSTDTQYF. The rearrangement links TRBV29-1 to TRBJ2-3, with 7 bases lining up with TRBD1. The CDR3 has 14 residues. Germline V lookup: CDR1 SQVTM, CDR2 ANQGSEA. V shed 4 bases and J 0 bases; nucleotides not matched to a gene: 4.

Regarding this clonotype: This CDR3 is missing its conserved last phenylalanine or tryptophan, likely due to a read error. The chain is built from TRBV5-1 and TRBJ2-3; the D is unclear. The J call may be faulty, since TRBJ1-5 better matches the DNA end. The CDR3 extends over 16 amino acids. CDR1 SGHRS and CDR2 YFSETQ come from the germline V gene. In DNA, the CDR3 is TGCGCCAGCAGCTTGAATGTGCGGGAGATCACAGATACGCAGCATCTT. The encoded protein is CASSLNVREITDTQHL.

The chain is built from TRBV3-1 and TRBJ2-5, with 12 bases matching TRBD2. CDR3 size: 16 residues. Germline CDR1 and CDR2: LGHDT and YNNKEL (reference sequence). The V and J ends lost 4 bases and 0 bases, in that order; junction bases with no gene match: 3. CDR3 nucleotides: TGTGCCAGCAGCCGACGGACTAGCGGGGACCAAGAGACCCAGTACTTC. Amino acids: CASSRRTSGDQETQYF.

This clonotype has just a few counts. The V call is TRBV12-3 or TRBV12-4, the J call TRBJ2-5; D tentatively fits TRBD1 or TRBD2 (6 bases each). Trimming took off 2 bases at V and 11 bases at J, with 15 bases between the two ends. This CDR3 is built from 13 residues. CDR3 nucleotides: TGTGCCAGCAGTTTATTTGAGGGGGGTGAGCAGTACTTC. Protein: CASSLFEGGEQYF.

In the case of this clonotype: One end of the junction does not line up with germline, which may come from a read error. The rearrangement joins TRBV12-3 or TRBV12-4 to TRBJ2-3; TRBD2 agrees at 10 bases. This CDR3 is 15 amino acids long. The DNA for the CDR3 is TGTGCCAGCAGTCTAACTAGCGGGACGACAGATGCGCAGTATTTT. It encodes CASSLTSGTTDAQYF.

There are a few counts of this clonotype. The chain carries TRBV20-1 and TRBJ1-5, with 7 nucleotides matching TRBD1. Germline-derived CDR1 and CDR2 are DFQATT and SNEGSKA (reference sequence). The trim removed 1 base at V and 3 bases at J, leaving 12 bases unmatched. This CDR3 region has 17 residues. CDR3 residues: CSARVTWTGLNNQPQHF. CDR3 DNA sequence: TGCAGTGCTAGAGTGACTTGGACAGGCTTAAACAATCAGCCCCAGCATTTT.

This clonotype came up a few times. V gene TRBV7-6 combines with J gene TRBJ1-4, with a possible D match to TRBD1 (5 bases). V lost 5 bases to trimming and J lost 7 bases, with 17 bases between them. Germline V lookup: CDR1 SGHVS, CDR2 FNYEAQ. The CDR3 is made up of 15 amino acids. The CDR3 DNA reads TGTGCCAGCAGCCCCGGCGGGGGAGGGAGTGAAAAACTGTTTTTT. Protein sequence: CASSPGGGGSEKLFF.

The chain links TRBV11-2 to TRBJ2-5, with 10 positions matching TRBD1. The J call may be mistaken, given a closer DNA end match to TRBJ2-7. CDR3 length: 16 residues. The germline V gene has CDR1 SGHAT and CDR2 FQNNGV. The CDR3 protein is CASSQGVGTGVYEQYF. CDR3 nucleotide sequence: TGTGCCAGCAGTCAAGGGGTTGGGACAGGGGTCTACGAGCAGTACTTC.

As to this clonotype: One end of the junction varies from germline; a read error may be responsible. The chain has TRBV29-1 and TRBJ2-7; TRBD1 matches 9 bases. This CDR3 has 14 residues. Germline assignment: CDR1 SQVTM and CDR2 ANQGSEA. CDR3 coding DNA: TGCAGCGCATTCGGGACAGGGCAGTCCTACAAGCAGTACTTC. Translating gives CSAFGTGQSYKQYF.

Only a few counts were recorded for this clonotype. This chain links TRBV5-1 with TRBJ2-1; 10 bases match TRBD1. Per the germline V gene, CDR1 is SGHRS and CDR2 is YFSETQ. With 4 bases clipped from V and 6 bases from J, the junction kept 7 bases outside the gene matches. The CDR3 covers 15 residues. The chain's CDR3 is CASSATGGAFNEQFF. The DNA of the CDR3 is TGCGCCAGCAGCGCGACAGGGGGCGCCTTCAATGAGCAGTTCTTC.

This clonotype was found a few times. The CDR3: CASSQDSRRTATYEQYF. CDR3 nucleotides: TGCGCCAGCAGCCAAGATAGTCGCCGGACAGCCACCTACGAGCAGTACTTC. The rearrangement joins TRBV4-3 to TRBJ2-5; TRBD1 is a possible D gene (6 bases). The DNA matches TRBJ2-7 better at its end, which makes the J call doubtful. The CDR3 covers 17 residues. Germline CDR1 LGHNA, CDR2 YSLEER.

The sample holds a few counts of this clonotype. The rearrangement links TRBV10-2 to TRBJ1-3; the D is unclear. The ends were cut back, 3 bases at V and 2 bases at J, with 5 bases in the middle. The length of the CDR3 is 13 residues. Germline CDR1 is WSHSY and CDR2 is SAAADI. The DNA for the CDR3 is TGCGCCAGCAGTGAAGGCCCTGGAAACACCATATATTTT. Amino acid sequence: CASSEGPGNTIYF.

About this clonotype: At one end, the junction sequence differs from germline, possibly due to a read error. The chain combines TRBV20-1 with TRBJ2-1; the D is unclear. The CDR3 runs 13 residues. Per the germline V gene, CDR1 is DFQATT and CDR2 is SNEGSKA (reference sequence). The CDR3 bases are TGCAATGCTAGTCAGGACGCAGACAATGAGCAGTTCTTC. Protein: CNASQDADNEQFF.

V usage is TRBV28 and J usage is TRBJ1-2; possibly TRBD1 for D (6 bases). This CDR3 contains 14 residues. V lost 10 bases and J 5 bases, leaving 20 bases between the germline ends. Germline V gene data show CDR1 as MDHEN and CDR2 as SYDVKM. The DNA of the CDR3 is TGTGCCATAAAAACGCCCGGGACACGTTATGGCTACACCTTC. It encodes CAIKTPGTRYGYTF.

This chain connects TRBV7-2 to TRBJ2-7; D is perhaps TRBD2 (5 bases). This CDR3 is 15 amino acids long. The ends were cut back, 3 bases at V and 5 bases at J, with 17 bases in the middle. The germline V gene has CDR1 SGHTA and CDR2 FQGNSA. CDR3 coding DNA: TGTGCCAGCAGCTTCCTAGGTGGAGGATTGGACGAGCAGTACTTC. Protein product: CASSFLGGGLDEQYF.